This T cell receptor beta chain was retrieved from a study of early T cells in non-severe SARS-CoV-2 infection. Study in general: The sequenced material was bulk RNA from unsorted whole blood, and its chains were unpaired. The study's findings and limits: CD4 and private specificities were missed by VDJdb matching, which favored anti-spike CD8 responses.

The CDR3 has 13 amino acids. Germline lookup yields CDR1 SGHVS and CDR2 FNYEAQ. After removal of 5 bases from V and 10 bases from J, the junction contained 8 bases not matched to a gene. This clonotype showed up just a few times. Its target is not known. The protocol attached unique molecular identifiers to individual cDNA molecules. TCRdb independently ran MiXCR on the 5' RACE reads; one entry per CDR3 protein. Among tens of thousands of distinct CDR3 sequences listed, 13% were seen once. This chain links TRBV7-6 with TRBJ2-1, with TRBD2 identical over 7 bases. The origin of this receptor is an adult who was a healthcare worker with PCR-confirmed SARS-CoV-2 infection or an uninfected control (not recorded which). Sequencing was done on a sample of whole blood. The CDR3 region has the DNA TGTGCCAGCAGCCACCGGGGGAGGGAAGAGCAGTTCTTC. It codes for CASSHRGREEQFF.